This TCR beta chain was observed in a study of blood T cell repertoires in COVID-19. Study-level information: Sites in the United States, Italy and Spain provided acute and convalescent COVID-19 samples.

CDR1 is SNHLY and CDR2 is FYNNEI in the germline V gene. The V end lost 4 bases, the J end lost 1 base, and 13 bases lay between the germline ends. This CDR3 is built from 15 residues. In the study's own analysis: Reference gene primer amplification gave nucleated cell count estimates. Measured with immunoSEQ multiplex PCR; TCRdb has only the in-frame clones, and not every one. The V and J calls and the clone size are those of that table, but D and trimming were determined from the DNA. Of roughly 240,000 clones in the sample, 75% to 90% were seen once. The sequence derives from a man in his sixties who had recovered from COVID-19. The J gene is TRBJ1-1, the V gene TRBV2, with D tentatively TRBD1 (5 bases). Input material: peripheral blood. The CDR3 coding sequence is TGTGCCAGCAGTGCTCGGGGGATGGGGAACACTGAAGCTTTCTTT. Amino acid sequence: CASSARGMGNTEAFF.